The following is a T cell receptor (beta chain) sequence with its context. This clonotype was counted a few times. The target of this receptor is not known. There are no base qualities to consult, and no much larger clone falls within one base. This record belongs to a study of early T cells in non-severe SARS-CoV-2 infection (dated by TCRdb to about 2021). Background on the whole study: Because TCR sequencing relied on bulk RNA taken from unsorted whole blood, pairing of alpha and beta chains was not possible. Overall study results and their limits: VDJdb matching was skewed toward anti-spike CD8 responses and likely underestimated virus-specific expansions by missing private and CD4 specificities.

This was a case-control study nested in a cohort of healthcare workers in London, UK, who had nasopharyngeal swab PCR tests and blood samples taken every week. Healthcare workers were recruited between 23 and 31 March 2020, during the week of the UK lockdown, and were followed weekly for up to about 15 weeks. The method behind the library was 5' RACE. Data came from a NextSeq 500. The TCR library protocol attached unique molecular identifiers to individual cDNA molecules to correct for sequencing error and PCR bias. Both TCR alpha and beta chains were sequenced, and tight co-correlation was observed between alpha and beta sequence abundances in each sample. From the authors' description of their analysis: Decombinator V4 was used to annotate the V gene, J gene and CDR3 of the TCR sequences. TCRs were defined as expanded if a significant change between any two time points was detected under a Poisson model with p below 0.0001. Abundances of TCRs were expressed as counts per million after normalisation to the total number of TCRs sequenced in each sample. TRAV1-2 paired with TRAJ12, TRAJ20 or TRAJ33 defined MAIT TCRs, while TRAV10 paired with TRAJ18 defined iNKT TCRs. A search of VDJdb, accessed on 1 November 2021, was run for TCRs annotated to CMV, EBV and SARS-CoV-2, with TCRs annotated for multiple antigens excluded. TCRdb cleaned the public reads at Q25 with fastp, built clones with MiXCR and kept in-frame beta chains. CDR3 protein duplicates are merged, each entry listing the most common genes and DNA. The V and J calls were determined by TCRdb, not by the authors. The sample table lists 50,000 to 65,000 distinct CDR3 sequences, less than 20% of them with a count of one. The top ten clonotypes cover 8.9% of the sample.

CDR1 ENHRY and CDR2 SYGVKD were looked up in the germline V gene. Measured from the cysteine to the phenylalanine, the CDR3 is 14 residues long. The entry retains the CDR3 DNA only, 42 bases that are in frame from base 1. V ends up 10 bases short and J 1 base short, with an unmatched junction base count of 8. Sequences were derived from whole blood, sampled at baseline. The receptor was isolated from an adult who was a healthcare worker with PCR-confirmed SARS-CoV-2 infection or an uninfected control (not recorded which). The rearranged chain carries TRBV10-3 and TRBJ2-3; TRBD2 agrees with 7 junctional bases. In nucleotide form, the sequence is TGTGCCACGGGGGGACCCCAAGGCACAGATACGCAGTATTTT. This translates into CATGGPQGTDTQYF.